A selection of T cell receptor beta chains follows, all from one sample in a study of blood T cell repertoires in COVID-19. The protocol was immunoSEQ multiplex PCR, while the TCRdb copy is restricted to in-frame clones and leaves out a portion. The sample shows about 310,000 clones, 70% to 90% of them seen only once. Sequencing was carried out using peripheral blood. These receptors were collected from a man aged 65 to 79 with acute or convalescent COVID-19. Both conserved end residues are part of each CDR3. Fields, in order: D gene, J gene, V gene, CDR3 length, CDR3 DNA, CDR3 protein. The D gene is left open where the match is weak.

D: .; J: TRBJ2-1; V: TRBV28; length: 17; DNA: TGTGCCAGCAGTTTACCCCTGCTCCGGACAGATTACAATGAGCAGTTCTTC; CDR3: CASSLPLLRTDYNEQFF
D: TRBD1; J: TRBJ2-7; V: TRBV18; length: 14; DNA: TGTGCCAGCTCACAATTACAGGGGAACGGCGAGCAGTACTTC; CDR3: CASSQLQGNGEQYF
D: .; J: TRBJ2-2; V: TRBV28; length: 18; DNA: TGTGCCAGCAGTTTAAATCCCCGAGGGGGTAGGGTCACCGGGGAGCTGTTTTTT; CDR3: CASSLNPRGGRVTGELFF
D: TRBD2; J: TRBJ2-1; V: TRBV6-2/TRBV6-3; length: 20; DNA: TGTGCCAGCAGTCTATACCGGACTAGCGGGGAGGGGAGCTCCTACAATGAGCAGTTCTTC; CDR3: CASSLYRTSGEGSSYNEQFF
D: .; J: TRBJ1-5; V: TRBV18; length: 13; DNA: TGTGCCAGCTCCCGGGATAGCAATCAGCCCCAGCATTTT; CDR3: CASSRDSNQPQHF
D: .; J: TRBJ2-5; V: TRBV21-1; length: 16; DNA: TGTGCCAGCAGCAAAGACGAGGCGGGAGAGGGAGAGACCCAGTACTTC; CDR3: CASSKDEAGEGETQYF
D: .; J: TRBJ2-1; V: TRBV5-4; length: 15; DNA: TGTGCCAGCAGCACCGGGGGAATGGGACACAATGAGCAGTTCTTC; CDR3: CASSTGGMGHNEQFF
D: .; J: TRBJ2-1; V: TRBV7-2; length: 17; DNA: TGTGCCAGCAGGAAGAGGGGCGCGGGACTGACCTACAATGAGCAGTTCTTC; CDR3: CASRKRGAGLTYNEQFF
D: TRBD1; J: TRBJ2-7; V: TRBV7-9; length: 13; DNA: TGTGCCAGCAGCCCCGACAGGGCCTACGAGCAGTACTTC; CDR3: CASSPDRAYEQYF
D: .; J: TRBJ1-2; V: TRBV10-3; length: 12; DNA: TGTGCCATCAGTGGACTGTCTTATGGCTACACCTTC; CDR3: CAISGLSYGYTF